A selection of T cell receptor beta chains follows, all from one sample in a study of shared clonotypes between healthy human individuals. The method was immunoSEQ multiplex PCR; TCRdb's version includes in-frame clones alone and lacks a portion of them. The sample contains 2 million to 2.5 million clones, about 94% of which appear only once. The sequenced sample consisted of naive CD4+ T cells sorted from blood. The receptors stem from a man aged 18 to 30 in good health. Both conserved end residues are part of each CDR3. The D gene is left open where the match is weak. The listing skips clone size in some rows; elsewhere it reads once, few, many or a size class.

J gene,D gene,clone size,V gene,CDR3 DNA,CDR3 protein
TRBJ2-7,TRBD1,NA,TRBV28,TGTGCCAGCAGGACAGGGGTCGCCTACGAGCAGTACTTC,CASRTGVAYEQYF
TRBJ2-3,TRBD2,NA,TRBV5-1,TGCGCCAGCAGCTTGCGGGGACTAGTTTCGAGGGAAAGCACAGATACGCAGTATTTT,CASSLRGLVSRESTDTQYF
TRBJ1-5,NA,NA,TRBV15,TGTGCCGTGGCGATGGGCCAGGGACATCAGCCCCAGCATTTT,CAVAMGQGHQPQHF
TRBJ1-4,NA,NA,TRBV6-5,TGTGCCAGCAGTTCAGGACAGAAACTAAATGAAAAACTGTTTTTT,CASSSGQKLNEKLFF
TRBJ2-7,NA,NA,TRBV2,TGTGCCAGCAGTGACGAAGCCTACGAGCAGTACTTC,CASSDEAYEQYF
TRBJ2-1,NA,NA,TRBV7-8,TGTGCCAGCAGTTTGAGGGCCTACAATGAGCAGTTCTTC,CASSLRAYNEQFF
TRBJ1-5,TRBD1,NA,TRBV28,TGTGCCAGCAGTTACTCTCCCGGACAGGGATCCAATCAGCCCCAGCATTTT,CASSYSPGQGSNQPQHF
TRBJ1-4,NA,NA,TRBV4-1,TGCGCCAGCAGCCAAGGACAGATATATAGTGAAAAACTGTTTTTT,CASSQGQIYSEKLFF
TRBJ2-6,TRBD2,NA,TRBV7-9,TGTGCCAGCAGCTTGGGAGGGGCTGGGGCCAACGTCCTGACTTTC,CASSLGGAGANVLTF
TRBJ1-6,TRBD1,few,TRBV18,TGTGCCAGCTCACCTGACAGGGGTAATTCACCCCTCCACTTT,CASSPDRGNSPLHF
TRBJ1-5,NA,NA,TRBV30,TGTGCCTATGGTGATAGCAATCAGCCCCAGCATTTT,CAYGDSNQPQHF
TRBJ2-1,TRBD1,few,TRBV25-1,TGTGCCAGCACCTTAGGGGGCTCGGTCTACAATGAGCAGTTCTTC,CASTLGGSVYNEQFF
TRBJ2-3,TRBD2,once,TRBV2,TGTGCCAGCTCTAGACTAGCGGGGAGCACAGATACGCAGTATTTT,CASSRLAGSTDTQYF
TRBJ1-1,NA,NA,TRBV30,TGTGCCTGGGAAGTTGGGATGAACACTGAAGCTTTCTTT,CAWEVGMNTEAFF
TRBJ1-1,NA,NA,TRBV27,TGTGCCAGCAGTTTATTAGGGACGACTGAAGCTTTCTTT,CASSLLGTTEAFF
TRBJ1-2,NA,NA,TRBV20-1,TGCAGTGCCCTCTATGGCTACACCTTC,CSALYGYTF
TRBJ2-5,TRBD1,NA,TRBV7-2,TGTGCCAGCAGCCCCCGGGGGACAGGGGGGAAAGAGACCCAGTACTTC,CASSPRGTGGKETQYF
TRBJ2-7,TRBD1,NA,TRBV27,TGTGCCAGCAGGAGTAGGGGACAGGGGGGAGAGCAGTACTTC,CASRSRGQGGEQYF
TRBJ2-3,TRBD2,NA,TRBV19,TGTGCCAGTAGTCAACCGGGACTAGCGGGGAGCACAGATACGCAGTATTTT,CASSQPGLAGSTDTQYF
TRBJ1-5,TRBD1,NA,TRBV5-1,TGCGCCAGCAGGGGACAGGAGGGTCAGCCCCAGCATTTT,CASRGQEGQPQHF
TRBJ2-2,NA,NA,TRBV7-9,TGTGCCAGCAGCTCAAGGGGGGCGGTGGCCGGGGAGCTGTTTTTT,CASSSRGAVAGELFF
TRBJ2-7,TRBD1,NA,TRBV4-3,TGCGCCAGCAGCCGCGGGACAGGTGTCTCCTACGAGCAGTACTTC,CASSRGTGVSYEQYF
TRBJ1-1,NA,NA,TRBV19,TGTGCCAGTAGTATCTGGACTGAAGCTTTCTTT,CASSIWTEAFF
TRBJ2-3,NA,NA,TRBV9,TGTGCCAGCAGCCCCCCCTTTGGTACAGATACGCAGTATTTT,CASSPPFGTDTQYF
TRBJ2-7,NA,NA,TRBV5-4,TGTGCCAGCAGCAGAGGGGGCACTAGCGGACTCTACGAGCAGTACTTC,CASSRGGTSGLYEQYF
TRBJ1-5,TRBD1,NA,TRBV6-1,TGTGCCAGCACAGGGGGCATAGTTCAGCCCCAGCATTTT,CASTGGIVQPQHF
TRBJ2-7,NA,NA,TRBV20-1,TGCAGTGCTAATCGCGAGCAGTACTTC,CSANREQYF
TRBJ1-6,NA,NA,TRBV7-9,TGTGCCAGCAGCTTAGGAGGATTCGATAATTCACCCCTCCACTTT,CASSLGGFDNSPLHF
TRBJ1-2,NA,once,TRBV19,TGTGCCACCCGACCGGGGGGCCCTTCTGGCTACACCTTC,CATRPGGPSGYTF
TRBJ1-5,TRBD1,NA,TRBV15,TGTGCCACCAGCAGAGAACAGGGGGCGCGGGGTCAGCCCCAGCATTTT,CATSREQGARGQPQHF
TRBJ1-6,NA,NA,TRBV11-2,TGTGCCAGCAGCTTAGTCAACAAGAATTCACCCCTCCACTTT,CASSLVNKNSPLHF
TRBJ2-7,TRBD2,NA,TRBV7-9,TGTGCCAGCAGCCGGCCTAGCGGGAGCTACGAGCAGTACTTC,CASSRPSGSYEQYF
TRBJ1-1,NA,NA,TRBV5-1,TGCGCCAGCAGCTCGGGAGGGACAAGTAACTCAAAAGCTTTCTTT,CASSSGGTSNSKAFF
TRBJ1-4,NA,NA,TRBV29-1,TGCAGCGGGATGACAGGCACTAATGAAAAACTGTTTTTT,CSGMTGTNEKLFF
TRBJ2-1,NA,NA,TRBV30,TGTGCCTGGAGTCGGGGGACTGATGGGTCGTTGTTCTTC,CAWSRGTDGSLFF
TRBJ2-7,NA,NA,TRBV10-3,TGTGCCGTCCGACTGACAGAAACATCCTACGAGCAGTACTTC,CAVRLTETSYEQYF
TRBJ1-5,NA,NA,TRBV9,TGTGCCAGCAGCGTAGGCGGTACGGGCAATCAGCCCCAGCATTTT,CASSVGGTGNQPQHF
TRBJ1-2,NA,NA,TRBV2,TGTGCCAGCAGTGAAGGGTTGTCTAGCGGTCATTGGACCTTC,CASSEGLSSGHWTF
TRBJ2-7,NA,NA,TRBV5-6,TGTGCCAGCAGCTCACGAGGGAGGCCCCCGGGGGAGCAGTACTTC,CASSSRGRPPGEQYF
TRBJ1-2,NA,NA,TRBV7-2,TGTGCCAGCAGCTCCCGCCAGGGGAAGGGCTATGGCTACACCTTC,CASSSRQGKGYGYTF
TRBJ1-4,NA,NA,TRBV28,TGTGCCAGCAGTTTCCCGATAGGCACTAATGAAAAACTGTTTTTT,CASSFPIGTNEKLFF
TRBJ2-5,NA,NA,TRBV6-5,TGTGCCAGCAGTTACTCGTTCGTAGAGACCCAGTACTTC,CASSYSFVETQYF
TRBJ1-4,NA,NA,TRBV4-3,TGCGCCAGCAGCCGCACGGCAACTAATGAAAAACTGTTTTTT,CASSRTATNEKLFF
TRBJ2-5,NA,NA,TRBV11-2,TGTGCCAGCAGCTTACGATTGGGACTTTTAGAAGAGACCCAGTACTTC,CASSLRLGLLEETQYF
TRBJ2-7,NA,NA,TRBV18,TGTGCCAGCTCACCCCCGACGTCCCGGGCCTACGAGCAGTACTTC,CASSPPTSRAYEQYF
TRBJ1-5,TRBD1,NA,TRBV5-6,TGTGCCAGCAGCCCATTCGGACAGGGCCGGTCCGCCCAGCATTTT,CASSPFGQGRSAQHF
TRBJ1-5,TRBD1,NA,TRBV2,TGTGCCAGCAGTGAAAGGGGGCTCAATCAGCCCCAGCATTTT,CASSERGLNQPQHF
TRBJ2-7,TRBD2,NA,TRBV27,TGTGCCAGCAGTTTCTCTGCGGGAGCTTACACCTACGAGCAGTACTTC,CASSFSAGAYTYEQYF
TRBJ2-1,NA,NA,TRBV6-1,TGTGCCAGCAGTGAATGGATGGGGCAGTTCTTC,CASSEWMGQFF